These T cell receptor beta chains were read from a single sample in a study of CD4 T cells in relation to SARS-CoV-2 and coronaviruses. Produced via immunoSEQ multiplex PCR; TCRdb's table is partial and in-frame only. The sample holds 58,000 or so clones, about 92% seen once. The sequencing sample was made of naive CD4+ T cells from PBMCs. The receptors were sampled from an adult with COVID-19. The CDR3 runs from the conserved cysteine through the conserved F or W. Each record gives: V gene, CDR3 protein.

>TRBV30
CAFYPTGARGELFF
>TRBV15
CATSSTPSGSYEQYF
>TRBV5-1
CASSKPSGTGTGELFF
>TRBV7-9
CASSLVGQQGDEQYF
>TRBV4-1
CASSQGWGEQYF
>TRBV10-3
CAAGDISTDTQYF
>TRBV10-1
CASSPGPFYEQYF
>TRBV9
CASSPRKGNHSGNTIYF
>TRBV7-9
CASSLRVEDTQYF
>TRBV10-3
CAISDSGRRSYNEQFF
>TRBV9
CASSVGTRNTEAFF
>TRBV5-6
CASSLTGVITGELFF
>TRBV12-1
CASSFPTEAFF
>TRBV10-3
CAISVSAFRSGELFF
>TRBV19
CASSTGGAGANVLTF
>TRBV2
CASSEGWSSYNEQFF
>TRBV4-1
CASSQLAGVSYYEQYF
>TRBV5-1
CASSKGGGRRFGNTEAFF
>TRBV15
CATSRLGTGVNGELFF
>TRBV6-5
CASSYWGTGPYEQYF
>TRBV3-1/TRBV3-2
CASSRTSGGSYEQYF
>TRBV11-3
CASSLTTGAGEQYF
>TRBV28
CASSPTSQGIGEQFF
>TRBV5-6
CASSLTGTYNEQFF
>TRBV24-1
CATSDNSRTGYTF
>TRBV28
CASRNQGSDTQYF
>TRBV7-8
CASSQLRYSNQPQHF
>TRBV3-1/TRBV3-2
CASSPRRERNEQYF
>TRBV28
CASSSGQGSPYEQYF
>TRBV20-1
CSASGQVRNEQYF
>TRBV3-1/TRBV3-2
CASSQDGGGSVYGYTF
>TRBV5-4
CASSQGQGAGGANVLTF
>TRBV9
CASSVDRAQETQYF
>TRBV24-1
CATGDSTYEQYF
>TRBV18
CASSLRRGEETQYF
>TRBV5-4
CASSLQAGVVDEQYF
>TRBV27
CASSSRTGGTNTEAFF
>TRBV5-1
CASALWGAVYEQYF
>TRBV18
CASSQRDLQYF
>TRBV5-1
CASSFDGVQETQYF
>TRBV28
CASRDGRVSNQPQHF
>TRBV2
CASSEEWGSLRAETQYF
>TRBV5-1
CASSSGVGAGNTIYF
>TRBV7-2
CASSRFPSGRNEQFF
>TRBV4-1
CASSQPVNKRTDLNTEAFF
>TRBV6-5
CASSIRQDYGYTF
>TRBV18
CASSLRQVGEQFF
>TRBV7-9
CASSYGQGGFPDTQYF
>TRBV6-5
CASSLLAGAGEQYF
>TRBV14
CASSQGLAPNEQYF
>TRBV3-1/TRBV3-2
CASSQAGSLRTQYF
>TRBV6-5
CASSYQGTRPEAFF
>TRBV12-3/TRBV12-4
CASSPQETQYF